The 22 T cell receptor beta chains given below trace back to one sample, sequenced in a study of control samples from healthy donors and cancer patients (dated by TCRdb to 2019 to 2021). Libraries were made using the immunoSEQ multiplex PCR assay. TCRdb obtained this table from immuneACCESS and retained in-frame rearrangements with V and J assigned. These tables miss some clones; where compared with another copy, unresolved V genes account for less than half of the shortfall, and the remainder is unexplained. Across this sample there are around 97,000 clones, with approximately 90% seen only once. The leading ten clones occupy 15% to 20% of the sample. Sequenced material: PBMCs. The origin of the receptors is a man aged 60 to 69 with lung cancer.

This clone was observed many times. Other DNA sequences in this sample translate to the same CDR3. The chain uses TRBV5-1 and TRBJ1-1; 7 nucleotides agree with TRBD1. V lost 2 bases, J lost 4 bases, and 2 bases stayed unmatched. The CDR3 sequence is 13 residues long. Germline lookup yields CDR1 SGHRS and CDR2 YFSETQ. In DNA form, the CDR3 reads TGCGCCAGCAGCTTAGGACAGGTCACTGAAGCTTTCTTT. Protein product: CASSLGQVTEAFF.

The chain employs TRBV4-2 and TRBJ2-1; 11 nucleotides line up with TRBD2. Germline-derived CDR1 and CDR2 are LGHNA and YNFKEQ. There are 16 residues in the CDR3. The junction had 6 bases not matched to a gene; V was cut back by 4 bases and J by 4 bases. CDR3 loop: CASSLSGGADYNEQFF. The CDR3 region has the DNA TGTGCCAGCAGCCTTAGCGGGGGGGCGGATTACAATGAGCAGTTCTTC.

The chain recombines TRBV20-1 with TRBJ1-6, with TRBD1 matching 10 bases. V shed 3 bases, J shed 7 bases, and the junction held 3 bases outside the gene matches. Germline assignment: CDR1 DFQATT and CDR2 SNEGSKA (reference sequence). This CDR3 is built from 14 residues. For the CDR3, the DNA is TGCAGTGCTAGTCGGGGACAGGGGAATTCACCCCTCCACTTT. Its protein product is CSASRGQGNSPLHF.

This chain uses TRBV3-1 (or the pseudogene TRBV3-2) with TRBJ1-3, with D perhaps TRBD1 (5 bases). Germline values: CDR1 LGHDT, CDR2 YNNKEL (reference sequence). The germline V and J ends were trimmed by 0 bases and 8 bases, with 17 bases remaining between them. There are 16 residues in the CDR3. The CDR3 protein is CASSQDLGVLGDTIYF. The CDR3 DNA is TGTGCCAGCAGCCAAGATTTGGGGGTTTTGGGAGACACCATATATTTT.

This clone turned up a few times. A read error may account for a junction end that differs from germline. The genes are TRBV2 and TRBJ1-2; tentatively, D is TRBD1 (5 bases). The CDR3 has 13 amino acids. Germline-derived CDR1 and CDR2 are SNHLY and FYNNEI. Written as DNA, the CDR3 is TGTGCCAGCAGGGATAACTGGGACTCCTGGAAATTGTTC. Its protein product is CASRDNWDSWKLF.

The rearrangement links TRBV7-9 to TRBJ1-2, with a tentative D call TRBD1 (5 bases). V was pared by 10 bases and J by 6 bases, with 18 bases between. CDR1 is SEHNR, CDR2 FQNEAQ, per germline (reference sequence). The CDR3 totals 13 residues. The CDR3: CATEGTRGDGYTF. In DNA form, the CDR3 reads TGTGCCACAGAGGGGACCCGAGGGGATGGCTACACCTTC. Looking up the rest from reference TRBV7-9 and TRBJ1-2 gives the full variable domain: DTGVSQNPRHKITKRGQNVTFRCDPISEHNRLYWYRQTLGQGPEFLTYFQNEAQLEKSRLLSDRFSAERPKGSFSTLEIQRTEQGDSAMYLCATEGTRGDGYTFGSGTRLTVV.

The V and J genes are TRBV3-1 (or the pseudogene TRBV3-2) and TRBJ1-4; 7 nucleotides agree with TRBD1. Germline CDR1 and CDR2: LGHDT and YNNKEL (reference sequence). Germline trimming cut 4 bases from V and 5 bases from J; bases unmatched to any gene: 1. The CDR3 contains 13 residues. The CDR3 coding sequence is TGTGCCAGCAGCCCGACAGGGAATGAAAAACTGTTTTTT. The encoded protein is CASSPTGNEKLFF.

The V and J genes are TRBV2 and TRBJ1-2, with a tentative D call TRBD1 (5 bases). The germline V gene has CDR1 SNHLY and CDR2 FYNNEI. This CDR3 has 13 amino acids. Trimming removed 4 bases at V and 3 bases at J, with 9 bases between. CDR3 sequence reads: CASSVDRYYGYTF. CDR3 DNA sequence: TGTGCCAGCAGTGTCGACAGATACTATGGCTACACCTTC.

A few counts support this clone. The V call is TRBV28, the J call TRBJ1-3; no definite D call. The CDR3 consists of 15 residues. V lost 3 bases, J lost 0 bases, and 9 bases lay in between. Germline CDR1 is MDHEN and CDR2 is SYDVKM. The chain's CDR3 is CASSFSLSSGNTIYF. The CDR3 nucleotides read TGTGCCAGCAGTTTCTCTCTGAGCTCTGGAAACACCATATATTTT.

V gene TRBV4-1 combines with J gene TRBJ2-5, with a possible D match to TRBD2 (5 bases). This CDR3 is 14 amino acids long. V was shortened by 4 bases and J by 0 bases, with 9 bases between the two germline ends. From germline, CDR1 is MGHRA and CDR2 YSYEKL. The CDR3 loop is CASSLYGDQETQYF. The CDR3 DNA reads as TGCGCCAGCAGCCTCTACGGGGACCAAGAGACCCAGTACTTC.

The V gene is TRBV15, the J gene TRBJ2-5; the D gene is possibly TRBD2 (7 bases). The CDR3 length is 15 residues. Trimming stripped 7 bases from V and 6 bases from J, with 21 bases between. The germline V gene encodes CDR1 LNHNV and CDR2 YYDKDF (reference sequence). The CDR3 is CATTSNPGGQQTQYF. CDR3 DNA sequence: TGTGCCACCACCTCCAATCCCGGGGGGCAGCAGACCCAGTACTTC.

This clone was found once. Here the CDR3 DNA reads TGCGCCAGCAGCTTGGAATCCGCAGGCAATCAGCCCCAGCATTTT. Its protein product is CASSLESAGNQPQHF. The chain recombines TRBV5-1 with TRBJ1-5; the D is unclear. The CDR3 is 15 amino acids. V lost 0 bases to trimming and J lost 2 bases, with 9 bases between them. In germline, CDR1 is SGHRS, CDR2 YFSETQ.

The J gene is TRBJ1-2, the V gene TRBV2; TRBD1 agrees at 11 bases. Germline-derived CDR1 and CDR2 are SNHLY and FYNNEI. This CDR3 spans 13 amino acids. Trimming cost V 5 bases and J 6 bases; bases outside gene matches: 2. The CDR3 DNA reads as TGTGCCAGCAGTCGGACAGGGGGCGATGGCTACACCTTC. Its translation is CASSRTGGDGYTF.

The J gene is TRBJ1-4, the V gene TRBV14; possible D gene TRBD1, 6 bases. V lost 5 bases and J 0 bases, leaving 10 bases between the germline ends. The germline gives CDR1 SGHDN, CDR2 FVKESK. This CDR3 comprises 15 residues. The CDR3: CASSTRTATNEKLFF. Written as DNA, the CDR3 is TGTGCCAGCAGCACTCGGACAGCAACTAATGAAAAACTGTTTTTT.

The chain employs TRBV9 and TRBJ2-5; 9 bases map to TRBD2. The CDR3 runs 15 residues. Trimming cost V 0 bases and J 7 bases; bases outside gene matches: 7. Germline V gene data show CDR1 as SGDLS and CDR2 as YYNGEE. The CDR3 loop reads CASSVGGSGGWTQYF. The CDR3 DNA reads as TGTGCCAGCAGCGTAGGGGGTAGCGGGGGCTGGACCCAGTACTTC.

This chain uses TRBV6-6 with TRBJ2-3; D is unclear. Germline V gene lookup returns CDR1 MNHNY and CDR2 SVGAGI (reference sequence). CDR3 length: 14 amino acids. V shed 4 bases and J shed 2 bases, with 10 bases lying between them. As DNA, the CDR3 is TGTGCCAGCAGTTCTTCCGGACCCACAGATACGCAGTATTTT. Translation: CASSSSGPTDTQYF.

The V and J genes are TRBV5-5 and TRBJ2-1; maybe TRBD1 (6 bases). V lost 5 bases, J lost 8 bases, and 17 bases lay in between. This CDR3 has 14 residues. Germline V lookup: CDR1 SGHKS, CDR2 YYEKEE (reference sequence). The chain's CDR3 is CASSYPDRQYEQFF. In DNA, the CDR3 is TGTGCCAGCAGTTACCCGGACAGACAATATGAGCAGTTCTTC.

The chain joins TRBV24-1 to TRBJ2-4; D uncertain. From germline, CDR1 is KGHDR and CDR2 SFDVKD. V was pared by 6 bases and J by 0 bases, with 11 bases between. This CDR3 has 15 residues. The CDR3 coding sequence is TGTGCCACCAGTAATCAGCAGCTAGCCAAAAACATTCAGTACTTC. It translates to CATSNQQLAKNIQYF.

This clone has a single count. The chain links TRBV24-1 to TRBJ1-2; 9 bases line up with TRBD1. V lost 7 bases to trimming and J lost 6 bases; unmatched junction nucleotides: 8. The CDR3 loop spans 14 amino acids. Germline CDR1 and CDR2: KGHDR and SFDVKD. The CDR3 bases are TGTGCCACCAGGACCGGGACAGGGCTAAATGGCTACACCTTC. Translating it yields CATRTGTGLNGYTF.

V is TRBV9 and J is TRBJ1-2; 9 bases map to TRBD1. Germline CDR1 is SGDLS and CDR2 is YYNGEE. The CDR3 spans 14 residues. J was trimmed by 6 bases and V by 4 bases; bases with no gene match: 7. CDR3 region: CASSLRDREDGYTF. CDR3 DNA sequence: TGTGCCAGCAGCTTACGGGACAGGGAGGATGGCTACACCTTC.

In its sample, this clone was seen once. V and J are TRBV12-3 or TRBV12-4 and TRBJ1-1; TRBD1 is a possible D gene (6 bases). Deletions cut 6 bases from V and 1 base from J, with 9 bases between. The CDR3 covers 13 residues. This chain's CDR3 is CASREQGNTEAFF. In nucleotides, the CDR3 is TGTGCCAGCAGGGAACAGGGGAACACTGAAGCTTTCTTT.

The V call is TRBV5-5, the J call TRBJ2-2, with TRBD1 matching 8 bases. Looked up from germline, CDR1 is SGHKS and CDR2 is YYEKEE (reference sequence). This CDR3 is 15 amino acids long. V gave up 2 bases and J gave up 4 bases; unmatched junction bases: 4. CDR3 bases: TGTGCCAGCAGCTTTACAGGGGGTAGCACCGGGGAGCTGTTTTTT. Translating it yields CASSFTGGSTGELFF.